The table lists the clone carrying this T cell receptor (beta chain) with many counts. Its target is not known. This specimen belongs to a study of T-cell reconstitution after alpha-beta-depleted transplantation in children. This CDR3 spans 16 amino acids. CDR1 is SGHTA, CDR2 FQGNSA, per germline. After removal of 5 bases from V and 4 bases from J, the junction contained 12 bases not matched to a gene. Unique molecular identifiers were incorporated during preparation of the TCRbeta library. TCRdb re-analysed the PCR reads in MiXCR, keeping a single row per CDR3 protein. The table shows 55,000 to 85,000 distinct CDR3 sequences, with approximately 11% occurring only once. Study outcomes and limitations: The main origin of T-cell counts and diversity one year after transplant was newly produced T cells. Diversity of TCRbeta at day 60 was high in some patients, arising from surviving recipient T cells and thymic progenitors.

This chain links TRBV7-2 with TRBJ2-5; TRBD2 matches 8 bases. The sequence was collected from a boy between 10 and 17 years old with acute myeloid leukemia, due to receive a stem cell transplant. The specimen comprised PBMCs, sampled before TCRalphabeta/CD19-depleted stem cell transplant. CDR3: CASSEQPGLGGETQYF. CDR3 DNA sequence: TGTGCCAGCAGCGAACAACCGGGACTAGGAGGAGAGACCCAGTACTTC.